The source of this TCR beta chain is a study of cytomegalovirus exposure and HLA in healthy donors. Study outcomes and limitations: TCR beta chain V- and J-gene trimming was linked, in a later analysis, to a missense variant in DCLRE1C.

This clone has a single count. The antigen remains unidentified. Germline CDR1 SQVTM, CDR2 ANQGSEA. Trimming shortened V by 5 bases and J by 8 bases, and 15 bases separated the two germline ends. The CDR3 is 12 residues long. Primers: 60 Vbeta forward and 13 Jbeta reverse. Profiling relied on immunoSEQ multiplex PCR, and the TCRdb table lists in-frame clones only, not all of them. Of 160,000 or so clones in the sample, 70% to 85% were seen once. The V and J genes are TRBV29-1 and TRBJ1-2; tentative D call: TRBD1 (5 bases). The clonotype comes from a man in his fifties in good health and CMV-seropositive. The sequenced material came from PBMCs. CDR3 sequence: CSVFPTVGGYTF. For the CDR3, the DNA is TGCAGCGTTTTCCCGACAGTGGGAGGCTACACCTTC.